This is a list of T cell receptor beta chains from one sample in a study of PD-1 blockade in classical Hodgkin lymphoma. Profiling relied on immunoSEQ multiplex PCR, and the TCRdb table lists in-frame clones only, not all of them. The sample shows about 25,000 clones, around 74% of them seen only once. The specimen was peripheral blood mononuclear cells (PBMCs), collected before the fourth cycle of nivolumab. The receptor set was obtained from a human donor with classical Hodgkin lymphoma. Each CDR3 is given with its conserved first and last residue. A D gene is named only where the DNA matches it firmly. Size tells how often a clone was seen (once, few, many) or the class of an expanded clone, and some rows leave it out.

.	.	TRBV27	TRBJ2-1	CASSEAGEQFF	TGTGCCAGCAGTGAAGCAGGTGAGCAGTTCTTC
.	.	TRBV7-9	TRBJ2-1	CASSLNAEQFF	TGTGCCAGCAGCTTAAACGCTGAGCAGTTCTTC
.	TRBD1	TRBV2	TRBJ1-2	CASGRTGGANYGYTF	TGTGCCAGCGGGAGGACAGGGGGAGCTAACTATGGCTACACCTTC
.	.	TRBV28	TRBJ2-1	CASSLGGPRSEQFF	TGTGCCAGCAGCCTGGGGGGGCCAAGATCGGAGCAGTTCTTC
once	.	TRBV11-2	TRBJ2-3	CASSPSGQTTSTDTQYF	TGTGCCAGCAGCCCGTCTGGTCAGACCACTAGCACAGATACGCAGTATTTT
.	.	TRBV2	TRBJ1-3	CASSRAGNTIYF	TGTGCCAGCAGTCGAGCTGGAAACACCATATATTTT
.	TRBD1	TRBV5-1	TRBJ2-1	CASSTRQGFNEQFF	TGCGCCAGCAGCACCCGACAGGGTTTCAATGAGCAGTTCTTC
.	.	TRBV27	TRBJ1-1	CASRMTDVNTEAFF	TGTGCCAGCAGGATGACGGACGTGAACACTGAAGCTTTCTTT
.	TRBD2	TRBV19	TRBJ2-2	CASSSVWTSATGELFF	TGTGCCAGTAGTTCTGTATGGACTAGTGCCACCGGGGAGCTGTTTTTT
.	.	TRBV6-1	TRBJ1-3	CASKNTLSGNTIYF	TGTGCCAGCAAAAACACACTCTCTGGAAACACCATATATTTT
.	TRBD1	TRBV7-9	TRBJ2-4	CASSPGTGKNIQYF	TGTGCCAGCAGCCCAGGGACAGGCAAAAACATTCAGTACTTC
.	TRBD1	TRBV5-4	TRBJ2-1	CASSSSGGAVNEQFF	TGTGCCAGCAGCTCCTCAGGGGGAGCGGTCAATGAGCAGTTCTTC
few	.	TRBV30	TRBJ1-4	CAWSVPLTGFNEKLFF	TGTGCCTGGAGTGTACCCCTGACAGGATTTAATGAAAAACTGTTTTTT
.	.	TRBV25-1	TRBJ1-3	CASTNRGSRPSGNTIYF	TGTGCCAGCACCAACCGGGGCTCCCGACCCTCTGGAAACACCATATATTTT
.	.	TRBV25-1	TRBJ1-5	CASSESPNSMQYQPQHF	TGTGCCAGCAGTGAATCCCCTAACAGTATGCAGTATCAGCCCCAGCATTTT
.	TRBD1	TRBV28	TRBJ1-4	CASAVPTGEKLFF	TGTGCCAGCGCAGTCCCGACAGGGGAAAAACTGTTTTTT
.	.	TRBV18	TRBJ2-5	CASSPAGRETQYF	TGTGCCAGCTCACCGGCAGGCAGGGAGACCCAGTACTTC
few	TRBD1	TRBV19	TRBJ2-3	CATRGRGMDTQYF	TGTGCCACCCGGGGCAGGGGGATGGATACGCAGTATTTT
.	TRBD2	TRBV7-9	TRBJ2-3	CASSLYFGGVADTQYF	TGTGCCAGCAGCTTGTACTTCGGGGGGGTGGCAGATACGCAGTATTTT
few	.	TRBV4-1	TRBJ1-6	CASSRREGSGSPLHF	TGCGCCAGCAGCCGGAGAGAGGGGTCGGGCTCACCCCTCCACTTT
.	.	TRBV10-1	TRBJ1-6	CASSFTRMGKGPLHF	TGCGCCAGCAGTTTTACTAGGATGGGGAAAGGACCCCTCCACTTT
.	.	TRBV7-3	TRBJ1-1	CASSSYTEAFF	TGTGCCAGCAGCTCCTACACTGAAGCTTTCTTT
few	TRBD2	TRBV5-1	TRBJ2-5	CASSFTTAGEETQYF	TGCGCCAGCAGCTTTACAACAGCGGGGGAAGAGACCCAGTACTTC
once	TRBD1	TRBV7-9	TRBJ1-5	CASSEQGAGQPQHF	TGTGCCAGCAGCGAACAGGGGGCCGGTCAGCCCCAGCATTTT
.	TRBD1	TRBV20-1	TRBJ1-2	CSAWDRDSVTF	TGCAGTGCATGGGACAGGGATTCTGTGACCTTC
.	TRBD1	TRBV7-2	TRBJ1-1	CASSLQGAYTEAFF	TGTGCCAGCAGCTTACAGGGGGCCTATACTGAAGCTTTCTTT
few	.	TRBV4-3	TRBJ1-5	CASSQEVGQPQHF	TGCGCCAGCAGCCAAGAAGTCGGGCAGCCCCAGCATTTT
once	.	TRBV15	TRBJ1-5	CATSRSPGNSNQPQHF	TGTGCCACCAGCAGGTCCCCCGGGAATAGCAATCAGCCCCAGCATTTT
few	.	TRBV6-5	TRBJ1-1	CASNKQGATEAFF	TGTGCCAGCAATAAGCAGGGAGCCACTGAAGCTTTCTTT
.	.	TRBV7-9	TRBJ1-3	CASSLAAGSGNTIYF	TGTGCCAGCAGCTTAGCAGCAGGCTCTGGAAACACCATATATTTT
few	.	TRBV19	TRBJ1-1	CASSIGRANTEAFF	TGTGCCAGTAGTATAGGACGGGCGAACACTGAAGCTTTCTTT
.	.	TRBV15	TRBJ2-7	CATSAGTTTYEQYF	TGTGCCACCAGCGCCGGGACAACCACCTACGAGCAGTACTTC
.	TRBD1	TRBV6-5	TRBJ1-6	CASRKGQEYNSPLHF	TGTGCCAGCAGGAAGGGACAGGAATATAATTCACCCCTCCACTTT
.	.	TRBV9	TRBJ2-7	CASSVIGGRGVVIDEQYF	TGTGCCAGCAGCGTAATCGGTGGGCGAGGGGTCGTTATCGACGAGCAGTACTTC
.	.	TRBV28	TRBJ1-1	CASSLWPGEAFF	TGTGCCAGCAGTTTATGGCCCGGTGAAGCTTTCTTT
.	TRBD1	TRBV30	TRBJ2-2	CAWDGQGAGELFF	TGTGCCTGGGATGGACAGGGGGCCGGGGAGCTGTTTTTT
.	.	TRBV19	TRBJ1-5	CASGINYSNQPQHF	TGTGCCAGTGGAATAAATTATAGCAATCAGCCCCAGCATTTT
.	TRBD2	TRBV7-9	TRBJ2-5	CASSRGGVRQEAQYF	TGTGCCAGCAGCCGCGGGGGGGTCCGACAAGAGGCCCAGTACTTC
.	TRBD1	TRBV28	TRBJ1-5	CASSPTRQGGQPQHF	TGTGCCAGCAGTCCAACCCGACAGGGAGGACAGCCCCAGCATTTT
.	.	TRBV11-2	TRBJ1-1	CASSPLGGATEAFF	TGTGCCAGCAGCCCTTTGGGAGGGGCCACTGAAGCTTTCTTT
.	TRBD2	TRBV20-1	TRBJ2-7	CGTSGVYEQYF	TGCGGGACTAGCGGGGTGTACGAGCAGTACTTC
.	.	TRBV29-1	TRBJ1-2	CSVGDWGRGGYGYTF	TGCAGCGTCGGAGATTGGGGGCGCGGCGGCTATGGCTACACCTTC
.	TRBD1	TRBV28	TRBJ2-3	CASSTTGGYDTQYF	TGTGCCAGCAGTACTACAGGGGGATACGATACGCAGTATTTT
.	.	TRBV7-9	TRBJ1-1	CASSTREYTEAFF	TGTGCCAGCAGCACCAGGGAATATACTGAAGCTTTCTTT
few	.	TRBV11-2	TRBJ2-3	CASSPGGATDTQYF	TGTGCCAGCAGCCCAGGGGGGGCCACAGATACGCAGTATTTT